These 25 T cell receptor beta chains were sequenced from one sample in a study of T cells in localized non-small cell lung cancer (TCRdb year 2020). The library was prepared using the immunoSEQ multiplex PCR assay. TCRdb retrieved this table from immuneACCESS and kept in-frame rearrangements only. Not all clones are present; in checked studies, unresolved V genes account for under half, and no reason is known for the remainder. For this sample there are 1,100 or so clones; about 24% appear just once. The ten largest clones represent 15% to 20% of the sample. Here the sequenced sample was normal lung tissue next to the tumor, taken before any cancer treatment. The receptors were gathered from a male donor aged 60 or over with stage I lung adenocarcinoma.

The chain recombines TRBV9 with TRBJ1-1; 12 bases line up with TRBD1. Looked up from germline, CDR1 is SGDLS and CDR2 is YYNGEE. The V gene end was trimmed by 4 bases and the J gene end by 4 bases; junction bases not matched to a gene: 11. This CDR3 contains 17 residues. The CDR3 DNA reads TGTGCCAGCAGCTCGTCCCGGGACAGGGGGCTGGTCACTGAAGCTTTCTTT. Residues: CASSSSRDRGLVTEAFF.

By sample fraction, this clone is medium-sized. The rearrangement links TRBV6-8 to TRBJ2-3; 8 positions agree with TRBD2. CDR1 and CDR2 (germline): MNHGY, SAAAGT. The CDR3 runs to 15 residues. V dropped 5 bases and J dropped 4; count of bases not matched to a gene: 8. Here the CDR3 DNA reads TGTGCCAGCAGTGTGCTGGCGGGAGGAGCAGATACGCAGTATTTT. Its translation: CASSVLAGGADTQYF.

The chain couples TRBV19 to TRBJ2-5, with 7 bases identical to TRBD1. After removal of 5 bases from V and 5 bases from J, the junction contained 11 bases not matched to a gene. The CDR3 totals 15 residues. The germline CDR1 and CDR2 sequences are LNHDA and SQIVND (reference sequence). The CDR3: CASSVLTGYGETQYF. In DNA form, the CDR3 reads TGTGCCAGTAGTGTGCTGACAGGGTACGGGGAGACCCAGTACTTC.

In this sample, this clone turned up a few times. Written as DNA, the CDR3 is TGTGCCAGCAGCCCCAGGGGGCTAGCGGGCTACAATGAGCAGTTCTTC. It specifies CASSPRGLAGYNEQFF. The rearrangement joins TRBV11-3 to TRBJ2-1; either TRBD1 or TRBD2 may supply D (8 bases each). Per the germline V gene, CDR1 is SGHNT and CDR2 is YENEEA. V lost 5 bases to trimming and J lost 3 bases, with 17 bases between them. This CDR3 region has 16 residues.

The chain is built from TRBV9 and TRBJ2-1; 7 nucleotides agree with TRBD2. Per germline, CDR1 SGDLS and CDR2 YYNGEE. This CDR3 comprises 16 residues. The trim removed 0 bases at V and 10 bases at J, leaving 13 bases unmatched. CDR3 nucleotide sequence: TGTGCCAGCAGCGTAGTCGCTAGCGGCCCGGATGGGGAGCAGTTCTTC. Its translation: CASSVVASGPDGEQFF. The full variable domain, completed using reference TRBV9 and TRBJ2-1, is DSGVTQTPKHLITATGQRVTLRCSPRSGDLSVYWYQQSLDQGLQFLIQYYNGEERAKGNILERFSAQQFPDLHSELNLSSLELGDSALYFCASSVVASGPDGEQFFGPGTRLTVL.

This clone turned up a few times. This chain uses TRBV11-3 with TRBJ2-1; TRBD2 aligns across 12 bases. CDR3 length: 18 amino acids. Trimming cost V 1 base and J 0 bases; bases outside gene matches: 4. Germline V lookup: CDR1 SGHNT, CDR2 YENEEA. CDR3 sequence reads: CASSLGLAGESSYNEQFF. Here the CDR3 DNA reads TGTGCCAGCAGCTTAGGACTAGCGGGAGAGAGCTCCTACAATGAGCAGTTCTTC.

This clone was found a few times. The chain has TRBV7-8 and TRBJ1-1; 7 positions agree with TRBD1. V lost 5 bases and J lost 4; bases outside the gene matches: 4. CDR3 length: 13 residues. CDR1 and CDR2 from the germline V gene are SGHVS and FQNEAQ. The CDR3 bases are TGTGCCAGCAGCCCGGGACAGCGCACTGAAGCTTTCTTT. Residues: CASSPGQRTEAFF.

The chain combines TRBV15 with TRBJ2-7; D possibly corresponds to TRBD2 (5 bases). The CDR3 consists of 14 residues. Germline CDR1 LNHNV, CDR2 YYDKDF (reference sequence). V lost 5 bases, J lost 1 base, and 12 bases lay in between. The CDR3 spells CATSPGMTSYEQYF. The CDR3 nucleotides are TGTGCCACCAGCCCCGGGATGACTTCCTACGAGCAGTACTTC.

V usage is TRBV18 and J usage is TRBJ1-1; D not certain. The CDR3 covers 13 residues. The V end lost 2 bases, the J end lost 5 bases, and 9 bases lay between the germline ends. Germline V gene lookup returns CDR1 KGHSH and CDR2 LQKENI. CDR3 region: CASSPERQTEAFF. The CDR3 coding sequence is TGTGCCAGCTCACCAGAAAGGCAGACTGAAGCTTTCTTT.

This clone is labeled medium-sized. The chain couples TRBV9 to TRBJ2-1; 11 nucleotides align to TRBD2. The V gene's germline CDR1 is SGDLS and CDR2 YYNGEE. The V segment lost 0 bases and the J segment 1 base; nucleotides outside the gene matches: 3. This CDR3 comprises 17 residues. The CDR3 bases are TGTGCCAGCAGCGTAGAACTAGCGGGAGCTTCCTACAATGAGCAGTTCTTC. Translating it yields CASSVELAGASYNEQFF.

In this sample, this clone turned up a few times. The V and J genes are TRBV6-8 and TRBJ1-2, with D possibly TRBD1 on 5 matching bases. The CDR3 has 13 residues. Germline CDR1 MNHGY, CDR2 SAAAGT. V was clipped by 5 bases and J by 8 bases, with 15 bases between them. DNA for the CDR3: TGTGCCAGCAGTGCGCCGGGGCAGCCGGGCTACACCTTC. The encoded protein is CASSAPGQPGYTF.

In its sample, this clone is large. V and J are TRBV11-3 and TRBJ2-2; D remains unclear. CDR1 and CDR2 (germline): SGHNT, YENEEA. CDR3 size: 17 residues. V was pared by 3 bases and J by 1 base, with 15 bases between. CDR3 coding DNA: TGTGCCAGCAGCTTGGGCAGTTACATGCAGAACACCGGGGAGCTGTTTTTT. It is translated as CASSLGSYMQNTGELFF. The full variable domain, with the rest looked up from reference TRBV11-3 and TRBJ2-2, is EAGVVQSPRYKIIEKKQPVAFWCNPISGHNTLYWYLQNLGQGPELLIRYENEEAVDDSQLPKDRFSAERLKGVDSTLKIQPAELGDSAVYLCASSLGSYMQNTGELFFGEGSRLTVL.

V gene TRBV14 combines with J gene TRBJ2-1; D is perhaps TRBD2 (6 bases). This CDR3 contains 14 residues. Trimming removed 4 bases from V and 10 bases from J, with 17 bases in between. Germline lookup yields CDR1 SGHDN and CDR2 FVKESK. CDR3 region: CASSPDGLLREQFF. The CDR3 DNA is TGTGCCAGCAGCCCTGACGGACTACTCAGAGAGCAGTTCTTC.

The chain carries TRBV6-8 and TRBJ2-3; D remains ambiguous. Germline V lookup: CDR1 MNHGY, CDR2 SAAAGT. Trimming shortened V by 4 bases and J by 7 bases, and 15 bases separated the two germline ends. The CDR3 is 14 amino acids. CDR3 bases: TGTGCCAGCAGTTCCCGAACCTCTCCTCATACGCAGTATTTT. It translates to CASSSRTSPHTQYF.

Sample share makes this clone large. The chain is built from TRBV6-8 and TRBJ2-7; D is unresolved. Looked up from germline, CDR1 is MNHGY and CDR2 is SAAAGT. This CDR3 is built from 15 residues. Deletions cut 2 bases from V and 1 base from J, with 12 bases between. CDR3 coding DNA: TGTGCCAGCAGTTACCCCGCGCAAGGGTCCTACGAGCAGTACTTC. Encoded protein: CASSYPAQGSYEQYF.

This clone rates as large. The chain has TRBV6-8 and TRBJ2-1, with unresolved D. The length of the CDR3 is 13 residues. V gave up 0 bases and J gave up 6 bases, with 6 bases separating them. Germline V lookup: CDR1 MNHGY, CDR2 SAAAGT. The CDR3 coding sequence is TGTGCCAGCAGTTACTCGAATACCAATGAGCAGTTCTTC. This codes for CASSYSNTNEQFF.

Only a few counts were recorded for this clone. Germline and junction disagree at one end, which may indicate a read error. The chain joins TRBV6-8 to TRBJ2-1; possible D gene TRBD2, 5 bases. The germline V gene encodes CDR1 MNHGY and CDR2 SAAAGT. This CDR3 region has 14 residues. The CDR3 DNA follows: TGTGCCAGCAGTGACTCGAGTCGGAGGTCGGGGCAGTTCTTC. The encoded protein is CASSDSSRRSGQFF.

This clone was detected only a few times. The chain employs TRBV4-1 and TRBJ1-5; D unclear. Deletions cut 2 bases from V and 1 base from J, with 9 bases between. Germline loops: CDR1 MGHRA, CDR2 YSYEKL. The CDR3 is 15 amino acids. The CDR3 DNA reads TGCGCCAGCAGCCAATACCGGGAAAGCAATCAGCCCCAGCATTTT. Translated: CASSQYRESNQPQHF.

A few counts support this clone. The chain combines TRBV6-8 with TRBJ2-2; no clear D gene. V was shortened by 6 bases and J by 2 bases, with 7 bases between the two germline ends. CDR1 is MNHGY, CDR2 SAAAGT, per germline. This CDR3 spans 13 amino acids. The CDR3 protein is CASSSSNTGELFF. CDR3 bases: TGTGCCAGCAGCTCTTCAAACACCGGGGAGCTGTTTTTT.

CDR3 DNA sequence: TGCGCCAGCAGCTTGGAGTCCGTCAACTATGGCTACACCTTC. Translating gives CASSLESVNYGYTF. This chain connects TRBV5-1 to TRBJ1-2, with no clear D. CDR1 and CDR2 from the germline V gene are SGHRS and YFSETQ. This CDR3 has 14 amino acids. Trimming cost V 0 bases and J 2 bases, with 8 bases left between them.

By its share, this clone is large (0.1 to 1%). The chain recombines TRBV6-8 with TRBJ2-7; possible D gene TRBD2, 6 bases. Germline lookup yields CDR1 MNHGY and CDR2 SAAAGT. V dropped 5 bases and J dropped 4 bases, with 12 bases sitting between them. The CDR3 loop spans 13 amino acids. Here the CDR3 reads CASSGRTEYEQYF. As DNA, the CDR3 is TGTGCCAGCAGTGGGAGGACCGAGTACGAGCAGTACTTC.

This clone has only a few counts. This chain connects TRBV6-8 to TRBJ1-1; 7 bases are a match to TRBD1. After removal of 4 bases from V and 6 bases from J, the junction contained 5 bases not matched to a gene. The CDR3 extends over 13 amino acids. Germline V CDR1 and CDR2: MNHGY, SAAAGT. The CDR3: CASSLGGRAEAFF. In nucleotides, the CDR3 is TGTGCCAGCAGTTTAGGGGGCCGGGCTGAAGCTTTCTTT.

V is TRBV18 and J is TRBJ1-3; no definite D call. Trimming stripped 5 bases from V and 4 bases from J, with 9 bases between. Per the germline V gene, CDR1 is KGHSH and CDR2 is LQKENI. The CDR3 sequence is 13 residues long. This CDR3 reads CASSYLSGNTIYF. The CDR3 region has the DNA TGTGCCAGCTCATACCTTTCGGGAAACACCATATATTTT.

Sample share makes this clone large (0.1 to 1%). V gene TRBV28 combines with J gene TRBJ1-4, with 7 bases identical to TRBD1. Germline CDR1 MDHEN, CDR2 SYDVKM. CDR3 length: 15 residues. V shed 5 bases, J shed 6 bases, and the junction held 9 bases outside the gene matches. Here the CDR3 DNA reads TGTGCCAGCAGTGTATTCCAGGGGGGTTATGAAAAACTGTTTTTT. Translation: CASSVFQGGYEKLFF.

This clone is classed as medium-sized. The rearrangement joins TRBV11-3 to TRBJ2-3; 8 positions match TRBD1. CDR1 is SGHNT and CDR2 is YENEEA in the germline V gene. Trimming cost V 4 bases and J 0 bases; bases outside gene matches: 3. The CDR3 covers 15 residues. CDR3 protein: CASSWTGSSTDTQYF. DNA for the CDR3: TGTGCCAGCAGCTGGACAGGGTCTAGCACAGATACGCAGTATTTT. The whole variable domain, remainder taken from reference TRBV11-3 and TRBJ2-3, is EAGVVQSPRYKIIEKKQPVAFWCNPISGHNTLYWYLQNLGQGPELLIRYENEEAVDDSQLPKDRFSAERLKGVDSTLKIQPAELGDSAVYLCASSWTGSSTDTQYFGPGTRLTVL.